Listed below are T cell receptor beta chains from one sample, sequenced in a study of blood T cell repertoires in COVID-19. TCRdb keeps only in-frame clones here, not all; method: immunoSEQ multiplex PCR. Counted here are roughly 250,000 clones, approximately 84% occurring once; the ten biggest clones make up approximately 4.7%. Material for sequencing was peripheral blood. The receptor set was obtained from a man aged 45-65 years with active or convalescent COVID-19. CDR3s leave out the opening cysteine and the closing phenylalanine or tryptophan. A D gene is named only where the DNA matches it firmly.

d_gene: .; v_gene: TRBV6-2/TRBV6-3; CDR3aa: ASSYTVQGTRRTEAF
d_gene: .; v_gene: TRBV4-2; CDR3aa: ASRGYGAEQY
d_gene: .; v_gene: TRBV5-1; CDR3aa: ASSLGGRGAADTQY
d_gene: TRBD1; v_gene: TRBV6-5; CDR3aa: ASSFGQGANTGELF
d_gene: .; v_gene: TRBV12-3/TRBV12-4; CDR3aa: ASSLQGPYEQY
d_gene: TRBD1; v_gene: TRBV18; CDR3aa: ASSPSRRTGGDGYT
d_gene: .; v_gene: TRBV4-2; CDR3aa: ASSRTDYGYT
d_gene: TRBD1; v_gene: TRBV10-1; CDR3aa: ASSIIWSGTGTYEQY
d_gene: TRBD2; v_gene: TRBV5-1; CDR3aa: ASSDSGAANTGELF
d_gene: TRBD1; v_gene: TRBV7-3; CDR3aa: ASSVASSTGRTGNTIY
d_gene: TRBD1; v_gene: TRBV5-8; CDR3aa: ASSSRTGFIYGYT